Given below is one T cell receptor beta chain in context. Its target is unknown. This specimen belongs to a study of response to subunit inactivated influenza vaccine. Study outcomes and limitations: The authors suggested that few new T cells are recruited per seasonal influenza vaccination.

TCRdb reprocessed the RT-PCR reads via MiXCR and lists one record per CDR3 protein. The data show a few hundred thousand distinct CDR3 sequences, about 14% seen once. Sequences were derived from PBMCs from blood, sampled 11 to 12 days after vaccination. The sequence was obtained from a man between 45 and 60 years old who received an inactivated influenza vaccine.

The DNA of the CDR3 is TGCAGTGCTAGCCCCGGGACAGTCTCCTACGAGCAGTACTTC. Amino acids: CSASPGTVSYEQYF. The chain recombines TRBV20-1 with TRBJ2-7; TRBD1 matches at 7 bases. The length of the CDR3 is 14 residues. Germline lookup yields CDR1 DFQATT and CDR2 SNEGSKA (reference sequence). With 3 bases clipped from V and 0 bases from J, the junction kept 5 bases outside the gene matches.